The 3 T cell receptor beta chains reported below all come from one sample, sequenced in a study of T-cell reconstitution after alpha-beta-depleted transplantation in children. The authors prepared the TCRbeta library with unique molecular identifiers. TCRdb ran MiXCR on the PCR reads and lists one entry per CDR3 protein. Seen here are under 300,000 distinct CDR3 sequences, 7.5% to 10% observed once, and the top ten hold approximately 5.4%. The sample consisted of PBMCs from the stem cell graft donor, taken from the stem cell graft. The receptors here all came from a human donor who donated a stem cell graft to a child with SCID.

This clonotype has at least ten counts. The chain recombines TRBV5-1 with TRBJ2-5; D is ambiguous. CDR1 and CDR2 from the germline V gene are SGHRS and YFSETQ. Trimming removed 4 bases from V and 4 bases from J, with 17 bases in between. This CDR3 has 15 amino acids. In DNA form, the CDR3 reads TGCGCCAGCAGCCCATCTAGTTTGAGTAGAGAGACCCAGTACTTC. It is translated as CASSPSSLSRETQYF.

This chain links TRBV5-1 with TRBJ2-7; TRBD1 agrees at 8 bases. Germline-derived CDR1 and CDR2 are SGHRS and YFSETQ. V was pared by 0 bases and J by 1 base, with 3 bases of the junction left unmatched. This CDR3 has 15 residues. Here the CDR3 DNA reads TGCGCCAGCAGCTTGGACACAGGGGGGTCCTACGAGCAGTACTTC. It is translated as CASSLDTGGSYEQYF.

This clonotype was counted at least ten times. The CDR3 DNA reads as TGCGCCAGCAGCCAAACGGAGTCCTACAATGAGCAGTTCTTC. It is translated as CASSQTESYNEQFF. The chain joins TRBV4-1 to TRBJ2-1, with D uncertain. The germline CDR1 and CDR2 sequences are MGHRA and YSYEKL. The V end was cut by 2 bases, the J end by 1 base, with 6 bases between. CDR3 size: 14 residues.